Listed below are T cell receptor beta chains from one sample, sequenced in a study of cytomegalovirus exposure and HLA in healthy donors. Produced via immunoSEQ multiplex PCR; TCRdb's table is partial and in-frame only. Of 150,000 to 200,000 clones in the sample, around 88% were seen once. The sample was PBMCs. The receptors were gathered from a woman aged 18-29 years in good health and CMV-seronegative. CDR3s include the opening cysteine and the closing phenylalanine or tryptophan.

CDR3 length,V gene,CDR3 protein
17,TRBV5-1,CASSLYAAGGPSYGYTF
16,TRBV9,CASSVGASGLGGTQYF
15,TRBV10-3,CAISEGGGGNEKLFF
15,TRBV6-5,CASKSGDRSRQPQHF
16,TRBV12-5,CASGPARGVRSETQYF
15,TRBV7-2,CASSLIGAYYNEQFF
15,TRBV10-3,CAIGGQSANTGELFF
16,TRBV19,CASSIVKPIMNTEAFF
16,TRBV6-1,CASSDHGAGVNQPQHF
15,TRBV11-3,CASSLGGLPNTEAFF
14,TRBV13,CASIRGGTGNTIYF
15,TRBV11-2,CASSLGGGTAGEQYF
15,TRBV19,CASSHDREVFQPQHF
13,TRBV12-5,CASGSTSSGGYTF
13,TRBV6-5,CASSLEYGNIQYF
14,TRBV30,CAWRAQGGFSPLHF
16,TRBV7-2,CASSADTTRLSYEQYF
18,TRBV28,CASSFFPRTGDDDYGYTF
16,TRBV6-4,CASSDTPFPFSYGYTF
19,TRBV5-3,CARSLVVHKRGTDNTEAFF
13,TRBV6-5,CASSYSANYGYTF
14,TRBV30,CAWNPDSTNYGYTF
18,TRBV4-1,CASSQPGQEIGPYDGYTF
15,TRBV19,CASTQRGEQSEKLFF
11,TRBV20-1,CSARQEDGYTF
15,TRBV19,CASSTLAGGSHEQYF
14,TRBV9,CASSVDPGSNEQFF
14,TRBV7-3,CASSLDRGVSEQYF
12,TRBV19,CASGLTYNEQFF
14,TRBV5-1,CASSGLAGGDTQYF
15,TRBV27,CASSLGQGKDNEQFF
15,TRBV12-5,CASGEGQSSGNTIYF
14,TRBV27,CASSLGSAAGELFF
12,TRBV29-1,CSVGTGGYEQYF